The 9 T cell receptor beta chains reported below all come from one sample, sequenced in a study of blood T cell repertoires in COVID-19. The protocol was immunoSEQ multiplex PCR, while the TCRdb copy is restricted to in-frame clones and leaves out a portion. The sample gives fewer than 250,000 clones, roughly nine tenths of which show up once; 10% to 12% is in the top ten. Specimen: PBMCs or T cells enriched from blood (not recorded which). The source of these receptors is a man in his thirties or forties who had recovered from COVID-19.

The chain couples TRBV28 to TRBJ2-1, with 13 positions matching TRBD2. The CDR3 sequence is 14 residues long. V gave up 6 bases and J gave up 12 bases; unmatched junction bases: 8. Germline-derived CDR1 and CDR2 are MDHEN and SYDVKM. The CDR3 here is CASSPGLAGQRQFF. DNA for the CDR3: TGTGCCAGCAGCCCGGGACTAGCGGGACAACGGCAGTTCTTC.

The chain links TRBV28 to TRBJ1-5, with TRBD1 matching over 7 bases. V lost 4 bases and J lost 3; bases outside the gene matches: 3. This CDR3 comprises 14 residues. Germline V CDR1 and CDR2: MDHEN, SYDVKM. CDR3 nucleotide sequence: TGTGCCAGCAGTTCGGGACAGCTCAATCAGCCCCAGCATTTT. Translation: CASSSGQLNQPQHF.

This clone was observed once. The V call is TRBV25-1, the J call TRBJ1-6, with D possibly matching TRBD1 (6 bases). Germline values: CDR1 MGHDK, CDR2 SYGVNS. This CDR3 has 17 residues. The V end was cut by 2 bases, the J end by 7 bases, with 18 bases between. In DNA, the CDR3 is TGTGCCAGCAGTGAACATCAGGGGCCTAGGAGGAATTCACCCCTCCACTTT. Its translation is CASSEHQGPRRNSPLHF.

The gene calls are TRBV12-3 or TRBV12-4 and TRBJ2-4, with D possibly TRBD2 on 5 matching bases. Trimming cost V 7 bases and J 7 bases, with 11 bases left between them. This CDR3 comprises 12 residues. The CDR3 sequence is CASNLAGNIQYF. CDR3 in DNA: TGTGCCAGCAACCTCGCGGGCAACATTCAGTACTTC.

The CDR3 region is CASSYSIRLEGEQFF. CDR3 DNA sequence: TGTGCCAGCAGTTACTCGATACGACTAGAGGGTGAGCAGTTCTTC. The chain joins TRBV6-5 to TRBJ2-1, with D tentatively TRBD2 (6 bases). V dropped 0 bases and J dropped 9 bases, with 15 bases sitting between them. Germline values: CDR1 MNHEY, CDR2 SVGAGI. CDR3 length: 15 amino acids.

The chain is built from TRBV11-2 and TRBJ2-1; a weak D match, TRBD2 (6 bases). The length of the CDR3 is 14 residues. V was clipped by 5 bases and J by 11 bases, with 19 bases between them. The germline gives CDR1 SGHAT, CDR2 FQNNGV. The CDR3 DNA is TGTGCCAGCAGCCCGGACGGGGGACGCCATCAGCAGTTCTTC. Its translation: CASSPDGGRHQQFF.

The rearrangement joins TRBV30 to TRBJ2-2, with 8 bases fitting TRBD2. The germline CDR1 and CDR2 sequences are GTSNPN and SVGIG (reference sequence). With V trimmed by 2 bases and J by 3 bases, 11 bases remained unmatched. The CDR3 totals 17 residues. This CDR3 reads CAWSREVSGKYTGELFF. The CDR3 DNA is TGTGCCTGGAGTAGAGAGGTTAGCGGGAAATACACCGGGGAGCTGTTTTTT.

The CDR3 reads CASSHFGTEQYF. In nucleotides, the CDR3 is TGTGCCAGCAGCCATTTCGGTACCGAGCAGTACTTC. This chain joins TRBV3-1 (or the pseudogene TRBV3-2) and TRBJ2-7; no firm D call. Germline V lookup: CDR1 LGHDT, CDR2 YNNKEL (reference sequence). There are 12 residues in the CDR3. V gave up 3 bases and J gave up 6 bases, with 9 bases separating them.

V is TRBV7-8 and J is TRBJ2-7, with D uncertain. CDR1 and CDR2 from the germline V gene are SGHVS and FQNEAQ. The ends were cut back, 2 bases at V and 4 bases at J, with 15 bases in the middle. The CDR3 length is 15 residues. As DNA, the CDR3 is TGTGCCAGCAGCTTACGTGCAGGTCCAGGATACGAGCAGTACTTC. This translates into CASSLRAGPGYEQYF.